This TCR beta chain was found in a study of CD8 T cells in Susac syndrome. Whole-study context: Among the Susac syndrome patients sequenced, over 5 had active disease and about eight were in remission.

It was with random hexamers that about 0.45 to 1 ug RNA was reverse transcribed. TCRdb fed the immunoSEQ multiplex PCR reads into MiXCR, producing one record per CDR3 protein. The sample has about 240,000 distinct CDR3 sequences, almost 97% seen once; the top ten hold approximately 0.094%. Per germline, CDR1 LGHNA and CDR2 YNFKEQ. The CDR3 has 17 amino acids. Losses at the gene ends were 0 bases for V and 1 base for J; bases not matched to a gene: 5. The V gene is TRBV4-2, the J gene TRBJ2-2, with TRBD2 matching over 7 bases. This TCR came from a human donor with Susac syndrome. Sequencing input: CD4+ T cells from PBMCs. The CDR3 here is CASSQDVAGVNTGELFF. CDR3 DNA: TGTGCCAGCAGCCAAGATGTAGCGGGTGTGAACACCGGGGAGCTGTTTTTT.